The next 29 T cell receptor beta chains were all read from a single sample in a study of cytomegalovirus exposure and HLA in healthy donors (dated by TCRdb to 2016 to 2017). The library came from the immunoSEQ multiplex PCR assay. TCRdb holds this immuneACCESS table with in-frame rearrangements only. Some clones are missing; in checked studies, unresolved V genes explain under half, and the rest has no known cause. Within this sample are about 130,000 clones, with around nine tenths of them counted one time only. Over 3% of the sample rests with the top ten. Sequencing input: PBMCs. These receptors came from a man aged 25-45 years in good health and CMV-seronegative.

This clone was found once. V and J are TRBV7-2 and TRBJ1-4, with TRBD1 matching 9 bases. Germline V CDR1 and CDR2: SGHTA, FQGNSA. The V gene end was trimmed by 5 bases and the J gene end by 6 bases; junction bases not matched to a gene: 7. The CDR3 is 15 amino acids. This CDR3 is CASSATGTGYEKLFF. The CDR3 DNA sequence: TGTGCCAGCAGCGCAACCGGGACAGGGTATGAAAAACTGTTTTTT.

By share, this clone ranks as medium-sized. The chain uses TRBV6-4 and TRBJ2-3, with 10 bases matching TRBD2. Trimming at V came to 5 bases and at J to 2 bases, leaving 7 bases not matched to a gene. This CDR3 region has 16 residues. Germline V gene sequence: CDR1 MRHNA, CDR2 SNTAGT. CDR3 region: CASSPGTSEYTDTQYF. CDR3 in DNA: TGTGCCAGCAGTCCCGGGACTAGCGAATACACAGATACGCAGTATTTT.

The chain uses TRBV11-2 and TRBJ1-1, with D perhaps TRBD1 (6 bases). V lost 4 bases, J lost 3 bases, and 15 bases lay in between. In germline, CDR1 is SGHAT, CDR2 FQNNGV. The CDR3 sequence is 15 residues long. CDR3 in amino acids: CASSWGPRGDTEAFF. The CDR3, as DNA: TGTGCCAGCAGCTGGGGGCCCCGAGGAGACACTGAAGCTTTCTTT.

J is TRBJ2-2 and V is TRBV29-1; no clear D gene. V lost 0 bases, J lost 5 bases, and 7 bases lay in between. CDR1 SQVTM and CDR2 ANQGSEA come from the germline V gene. There are 13 residues in the CDR3. The CDR3 nucleotides are TGCAGCGTTGAAGACCAAAAAACCGGGGAGCTGTTTTTT. Translating gives CSVEDQKTGELFF.

This rearrangement joins TRBV18 to TRBJ2-7, with 8 bases identical to TRBD2. CDR3 size: 12 residues. Germline V CDR1 and CDR2: KGHSH, LQKENI. Unmatched junction bases numbered 5, after V lost 8 bases and J lost 5 bases. CDR3 coding DNA: TGTGCCAGCACCTTAGCGGGGCACGAGCAGTACTTC. Translated: CASTLAGHEQYF. The whole variable domain, remainder taken from reference TRBV18 and TRBJ2-7, is NAGVMQNPRHLVRRRGQEARLRCSPMKGHSHVYWYRQLPEEGLKFMVYLQKENIIDESGMPKERFSAEFPKEGPSILRIQQVVRGDSAAYFCASTLAGHEQYFGPGTRLTVT.

The genes are TRBV11-2 and TRBJ1-1; the D is unclear. This CDR3 spans 15 amino acids. The V and J ends lost 7 bases and 0 bases respectively, with 15 bases between them. Germline assignment: CDR1 SGHAT and CDR2 FQNNGV. The CDR3 sequence: CASKRSGIVNTEAFF. CDR3 sequence (DNA): TGTGCCAGCAAACGGTCAGGAATTGTGAACACTGAAGCTTTCTTT.

The chain uses TRBV6-4 and TRBJ2-2, with 11 bases identical to TRBD1. V dropped 3 bases and J dropped 6; count of bases not matched to a gene: 0. Germline assignment: CDR1 MRHNA and CDR2 SNTAGT. CDR3 length: 14 residues. CDR3 region: CASSEGQGAGELFF. In DNA form, the CDR3 reads TGTGCCAGCAGTGAGGGACAGGGGGCCGGGGAGCTGTTTTTT.

V and J are TRBV6-1 and TRBJ2-3, with no clear D. The CDR3 consists of 13 residues. Trimming took off 3 bases at V and 4 bases at J, with 8 bases between the two ends. CDR1 and CDR2 from the germline V gene are MNHNS and SASEGT. CDR3 in DNA: TGTGCCAGCAGTGACTCTGGGCCAGATACGCAGTATTTT. Translated, it gives CASSDSGPDTQYF.

This rearrangement joins TRBV9 to TRBJ1-1; D not certain. Germline CDR1 SGDLS, CDR2 YYNGEE. The V and J ends lost 3 bases and 0 bases respectively, with 12 bases between them. This CDR3 is built from 15 residues. In DNA form, the CDR3 reads TGTGCCAGCAGCGCTTGGGGAGGCTTGAACACTGAAGCTTTCTTT. Its protein product is CASSAWGGLNTEAFF.

V is TRBV28 and J is TRBJ1-2, with D tentatively TRBD1 (5 bases). The CDR3 consists of 13 residues. Germline V lookup: CDR1 MDHEN, CDR2 SYDVKM. Trimming took 6 bases from V and 8 from J, leaving 16 bases between them. The CDR3 is CASRPGLASGYTF. DNA for the CDR3: TGTGCCAGCAGACCGGGACTTGCTAGCGGCTACACCTTC.

The chain links TRBV19 to TRBJ2-5; the D gene is possibly TRBD1 (7 bases). Germline V gives CDR1 LNHDA, CDR2 SQIVND (reference sequence). Between the trimmed V and J ends, which lost 4 bases and 2 bases, there was a span of 17 bases. The CDR3 has 16 amino acids. The CDR3 sequence is CASSKRQGGAQETQYF. The DNA of the CDR3 is TGTGCCAGTAGTAAACGACAGGGCGGGGCTCAAGAGACCCAGTACTTC.

The rearrangement joins TRBV4-1 to TRBJ1-3; D is uncertain. Germline CDR1 reads MGHRA; CDR2 reads YSYEKL. V gave up 4 bases and J gave up 0 bases, with 7 bases separating them. There are 14 residues in the CDR3. CDR3 loop: CASSLGDSGNTIYF. The CDR3 coding sequence is TGCGCCAGCAGCCTCGGTGACTCTGGAAACACCATATATTTT.

The chain links TRBV11-3 to TRBJ1-1; 8 bases line up with TRBD1. Germline CDR1 reads SGHNT; CDR2 reads YENEEA. Trimming took 5 bases from V and 5 from J; bases not matched to a gene: 10. This CDR3 is 15 amino acids long. CDR3 amino acids: CASSLTGQGGTEAFF. DNA for the CDR3: TGTGCCAGCAGCCTCACCGGACAGGGAGGTACTGAAGCTTTCTTT.

The chain employs TRBV5-1 and TRBJ2-3; tentative D call: TRBD2 (7 bases). V was clipped by 0 bases and J by 3 bases, with 14 bases between them. Germline V gene lookup returns CDR1 SGHRS and CDR2 YFSETQ. The CDR3 spans 16 residues. The DNA of the CDR3 is TGCGCCAGCAGCTTGGCCGGGGGGCGTCGAACAGATACGCAGTATTTT. Its translation: CASSLAGGRRTDTQYF.

V gene TRBV6-5 combines with J gene TRBJ1-6; D uncertain. The CDR3 extends over 15 amino acids. The V end lost 2 bases, the J end lost 4 bases, and 9 bases lay between the germline ends. Germline assignment: CDR1 MNHEY and CDR2 SVGAGI. The CDR3 DNA is TGTGCCAGCAGTTACCTCCAGGATTATAATTCACCCCTCCACTTT. Translation gives CASSYLQDYNSPLHF.

J is TRBJ2-7 and V is TRBV7-6, with TRBD1 identical over 7 bases. The trim removed 1 base at V and 4 bases at J, leaving 1 base unmatched. The CDR3 covers 13 residues. Per germline, CDR1 SGHVS and CDR2 FNYEAQ. CDR3 nucleotides: TGTGCCAGCAGCTTAGAACAGGGGTACGAGCAGTACTTC. Its protein is CASSLEQGYEQYF.

The chain has TRBV18 and TRBJ2-7; possible D gene TRBD1, 5 bases. Germline-derived CDR1 and CDR2 are KGHSH and LQKENI. This CDR3 is 14 amino acids long. Trimming removed 1 base from V and 4 bases from J, with 11 bases in between. The CDR3 reads CASSPLQGGYEQYF. The DNA of the CDR3 is TGTGCCAGCTCACCACTTCAGGGTGGTTACGAGCAGTACTTC.

The rearrangement joins TRBV11-3 to TRBJ1-2, with 7 nucleotides matching TRBD1. The trim removed 0 bases at V and 1 base at J, leaving 2 bases unmatched. The CDR3 runs to 15 residues. The germline gives CDR1 SGHNT, CDR2 YENEEA. CDR3 sequence (DNA): TGTGCCAGCAGCTTAGATCAGGGGGATAACTATGGCTACACCTTC. Translating gives CASSLDQGDNYGYTF.

This clone was counted once. V usage is TRBV12-5 and J usage is TRBJ2-3; D might be TRBD1 (6 bases). Looked up from germline, CDR1 is LGHNT and CDR2 is FRNRAP. V was trimmed by 1 base and J by 6 bases, leaving 8 bases between them. This CDR3 contains 13 residues. The CDR3 loop is CASGLGGHDTQYF. The CDR3 DNA follows: TGTGCTAGTGGTTTGGGGGGGCACGATACGCAGTATTTT.

This rearrangement joins TRBV27 to TRBJ1-5, with 10 bases identical to TRBD1. The CDR3 loop spans 16 amino acids. The J segment lost 1 base and the V segment lost 5 bases, leaving 5 bases of the junction unmatched. Germline V gene sequence: CDR1 MNHEY, CDR2 SMNVEV (reference sequence). The CDR3 bases are TGTGCCAGCAGTAATCTGGACAGGGGGAGCAATCAGCCCCAGCATTTT. It translates to CASSNLDRGSNQPQHF.

This clone was recorded only once. The DNA for the CDR3 is TGTGCCAGCAGTTCGGGAGCCCCAGAGACCCAGTACTTC. Translation gives CASSSGAPETQYF. The chain has TRBV28 and TRBJ2-5; maybe TRBD2 (6 bases). CDR3 length: 13 amino acids. Germline-derived CDR1 and CDR2 are MDHEN and SYDVKM. Trimming removed 4 bases at V and 4 bases at J, with 10 bases between.

The chain carries TRBV10-1 and TRBJ1-5; 8 nucleotides match TRBD1. V shed 5 bases and J 6 bases; nucleotides not matched to a gene: 6. The CDR3 extends over 14 amino acids. Per germline, CDR1 WNHNN and CDR2 SYGVQD (reference sequence). This CDR3 is CASSPDRGSQPQHF. The CDR3, as DNA: TGCGCCAGCAGTCCTGACAGGGGAAGTCAGCCCCAGCATTTT.

The chain couples TRBV19 to TRBJ2-4; unclear D gene. V gave up 3 bases and J gave up 0 bases, with 9 bases separating them. The CDR3 covers 15 residues. Germline-derived CDR1 and CDR2 are LNHDA and SQIVND (reference sequence). In DNA, the CDR3 is TGTGCCAGTAGTATTGTCAGTCTAGCCAAAAACATTCAGTACTTC. Its protein is CASSIVSLAKNIQYF.

V usage is TRBV9 and J usage is TRBJ2-4; 9 positions agree with TRBD2. The CDR3 length is 16 residues. Trimming at V came to 4 bases and at J to 0 bases, leaving 5 bases not matched to a gene. The germline V gene has CDR1 SGDLS and CDR2 YYNGEE. The CDR3 nucleotides are TGTGCCAGCAGCTCGGGACTAGCAGCAGCCAAAAACATTCAGTACTTC. Protein product: CASSSGLAAAKNIQYF.

The J gene is TRBJ1-4, the V gene TRBV5-1; weak D call: TRBD1 (5 bases). Germline values: CDR1 SGHRS, CDR2 YFSETQ. The CDR3 has 16 amino acids. The V and J ends lost 1 base and 1 base respectively, with 11 bases between them. DNA of the CDR3: TGCGCCAGCAGCTTGTTGGGGCGAGGAACTAATGAAAAACTGTTTTTT. It yields the protein CASSLLGRGTNEKLFF.

The chain recombines TRBV4-3 with TRBJ2-7, with D unresolved. V gave up 0 bases and J gave up 0 bases, with 9 bases separating them. The CDR3 covers 15 residues. The germline CDR1 and CDR2 sequences are LGHNA and YSLEER. The CDR3 DNA reads TGCGCCAGCAGCCAAGAATGGGCGAGCTCCTACGAGCAGTACTTC. Its protein product is CASSQEWASSYEQYF.

The chain employs TRBV14 and TRBJ1-6; D gene uncertain. Germline V gene lookup returns CDR1 SGHDN and CDR2 FVKESK. V lost 1 base and J 0 bases, leaving 10 bases between the germline ends. The CDR3 runs to 17 residues. The CDR3 coding sequence is TGTGCCAGCAGCCAAGGGTACGGGAGCTCCTATAATTCACCCCTCCACTTT. Its protein product is CASSQGYGSSYNSPLHF.

This chain connects TRBV12-5 to TRBJ2-2; maybe TRBD1 (5 bases). The CDR3 contains 17 residues. V was shortened by 5 bases and J by 3 bases, with 19 bases between the two germline ends. Germline V gives CDR1 LGHNT, CDR2 FRNRAP. CDR3 nucleotide sequence: TGTGCTAGTGGTGCCCTCGACAGCAAATCGGACACCGGGGAGCTGTTTTTT. This codes for CASGALDSKSDTGELFF.

The chain links TRBV29-1 to TRBJ2-4; 15 nucleotides match TRBD2. The CDR3 has 16 amino acids. Germline V gene sequence: CDR1 SQVTM, CDR2 ANQGSEA. The junction had 6 bases not matched to a gene; V was cut back by 6 bases and J by 3 bases. CDR3 DNA: TGCAGCGTAGGACTAGCGGGGGGGTATGGCAAAAACATTCAGTACTTC. Its translation: CSVGLAGGYGKNIQYF. The entire variable domain, with the rest obtained from reference TRBV29-1 and TRBJ2-4, is as follows: SAVISQKPSRDICQRGTSLTIQCQVDSQVTMMFWYRQQPGQSLTLIATANQGSEATYESGFVIDKFPISRPNLTFSTLTVSNMSPEDSSIYLCSVGLAGGYGKNIQYFGAGTRLSVL.